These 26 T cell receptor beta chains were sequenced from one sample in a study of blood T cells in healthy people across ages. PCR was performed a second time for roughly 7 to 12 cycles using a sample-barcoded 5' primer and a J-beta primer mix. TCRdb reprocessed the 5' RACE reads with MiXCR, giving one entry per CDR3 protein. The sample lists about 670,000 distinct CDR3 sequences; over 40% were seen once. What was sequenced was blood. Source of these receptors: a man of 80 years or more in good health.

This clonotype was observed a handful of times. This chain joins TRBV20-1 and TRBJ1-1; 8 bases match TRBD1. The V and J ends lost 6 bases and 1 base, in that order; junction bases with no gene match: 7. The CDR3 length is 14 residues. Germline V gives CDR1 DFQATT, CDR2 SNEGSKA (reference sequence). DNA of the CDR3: TGCAGTGCGAGGACAGGGATGGGGAACACTGAAGCTTTCTTT. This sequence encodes CSARTGMGNTEAFF.

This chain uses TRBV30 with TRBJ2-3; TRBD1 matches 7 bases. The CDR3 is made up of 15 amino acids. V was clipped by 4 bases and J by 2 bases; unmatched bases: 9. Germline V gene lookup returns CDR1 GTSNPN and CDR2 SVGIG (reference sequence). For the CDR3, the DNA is TGTGCCTGGAATAGACAGGGCGTATCCACAGATACGCAGTATTTT. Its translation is CAWNRQGVSTDTQYF.

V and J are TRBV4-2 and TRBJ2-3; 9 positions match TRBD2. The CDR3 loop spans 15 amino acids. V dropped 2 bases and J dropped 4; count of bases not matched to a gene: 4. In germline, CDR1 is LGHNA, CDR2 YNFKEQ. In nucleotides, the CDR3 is TGTGCCAGCAGCCAAATAGCGGGGGAGGCAGATACGCAGTATTTT. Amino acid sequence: CASSQIAGEADTQYF.

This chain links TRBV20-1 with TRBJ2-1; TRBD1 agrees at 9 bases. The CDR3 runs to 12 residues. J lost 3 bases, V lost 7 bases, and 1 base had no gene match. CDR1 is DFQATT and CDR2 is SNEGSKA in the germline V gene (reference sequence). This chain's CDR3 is CSGDRDYNEQFF. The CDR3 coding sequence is TGCAGTGGGGACAGGGACTACAATGAGCAGTTCTTC.

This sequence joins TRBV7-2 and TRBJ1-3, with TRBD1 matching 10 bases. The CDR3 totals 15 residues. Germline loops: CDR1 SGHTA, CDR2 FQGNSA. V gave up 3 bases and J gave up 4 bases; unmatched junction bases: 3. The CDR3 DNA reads TGTGCCAGCAGCTTCGACAGGGGGCTAGGAAACACCATATATTTT. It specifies CASSFDRGLGNTIYF.

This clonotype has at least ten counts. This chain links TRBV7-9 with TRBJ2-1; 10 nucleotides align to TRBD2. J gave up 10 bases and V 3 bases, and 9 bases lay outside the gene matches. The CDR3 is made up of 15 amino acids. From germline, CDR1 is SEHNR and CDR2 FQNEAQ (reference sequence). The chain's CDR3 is CASSLEVAGGIEQFF. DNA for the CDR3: TGTGCCAGCAGCTTGGAGGTAGCGGGAGGTATCGAGCAGTTCTTC.

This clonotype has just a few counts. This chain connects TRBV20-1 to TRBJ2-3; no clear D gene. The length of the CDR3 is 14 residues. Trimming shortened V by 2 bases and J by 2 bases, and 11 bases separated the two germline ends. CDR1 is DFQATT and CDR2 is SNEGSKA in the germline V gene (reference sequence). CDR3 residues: CSARPHQSTDTQYF. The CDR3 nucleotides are TGCAGTGCTAGACCACACCAATCCACAGATACGCAGTATTTT.

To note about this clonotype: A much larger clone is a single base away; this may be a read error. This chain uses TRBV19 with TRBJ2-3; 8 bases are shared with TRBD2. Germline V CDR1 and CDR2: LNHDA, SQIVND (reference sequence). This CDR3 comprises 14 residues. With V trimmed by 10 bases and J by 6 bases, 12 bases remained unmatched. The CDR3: CATNSVTSADTQYF. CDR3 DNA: TGTGCCACCAATTCCGTGACTAGCGCCGATACGCAGTATTTT.

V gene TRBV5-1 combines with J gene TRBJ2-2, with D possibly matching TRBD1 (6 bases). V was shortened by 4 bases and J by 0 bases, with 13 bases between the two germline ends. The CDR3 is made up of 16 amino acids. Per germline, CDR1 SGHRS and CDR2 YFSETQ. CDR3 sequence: CASSRGRTANTGELFF. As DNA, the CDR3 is TGCGCCAGCAGCCGAGGACGGACAGCGAACACCGGGGAGCTGTTTTTT.

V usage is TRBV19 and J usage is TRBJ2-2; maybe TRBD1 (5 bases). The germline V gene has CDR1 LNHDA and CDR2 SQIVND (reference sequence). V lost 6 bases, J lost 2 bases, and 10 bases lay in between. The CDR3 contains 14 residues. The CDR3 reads CASRADRNTGELFF. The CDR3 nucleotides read TGTGCCAGTAGAGCCGACAGAAACACCGGGGAGCTGTTTTTT.

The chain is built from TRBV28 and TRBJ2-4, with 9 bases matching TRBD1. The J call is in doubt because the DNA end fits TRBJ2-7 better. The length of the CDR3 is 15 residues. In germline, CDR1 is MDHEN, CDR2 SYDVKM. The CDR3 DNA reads TGTGCCAGCAGTCGCACCGGGACAGGGTTTTACGAGCAGTACTTC. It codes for CASSRTGTGFYEQYF.

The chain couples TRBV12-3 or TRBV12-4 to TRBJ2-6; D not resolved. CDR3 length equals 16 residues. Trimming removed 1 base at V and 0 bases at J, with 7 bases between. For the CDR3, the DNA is TGTGCCAGCAGTTTAGTACCGATCTCTGGGGCCAACGTCCTGACTTTC. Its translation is CASSLVPISGANVLTF.

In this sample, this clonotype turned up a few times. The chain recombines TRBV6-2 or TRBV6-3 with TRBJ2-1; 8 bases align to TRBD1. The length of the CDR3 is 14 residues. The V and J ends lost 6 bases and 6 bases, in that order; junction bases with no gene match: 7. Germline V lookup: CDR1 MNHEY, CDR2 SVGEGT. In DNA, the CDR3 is TGTGCCAGCAGCGACCAGGGGGCGATCAATGAGCAGTTCTTC. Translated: CASSDQGAINEQFF.

This CDR3 reads CSAKVASGAASYNEQFF. CDR3 coding DNA: TGCAGTGCTAAAGTAGCGTCAGGCGCAGCCTCCTACAATGAGCAGTTCTTC. The chain is built from TRBV20-1 and TRBJ2-1; a possible D gene is TRBD2 (5 bases). CDR1 and CDR2 (germline): DFQATT, SNEGSKA (reference sequence). This CDR3 region has 17 residues. Trimming took off 4 bases at V and 0 bases at J, with 19 bases between the two ends.

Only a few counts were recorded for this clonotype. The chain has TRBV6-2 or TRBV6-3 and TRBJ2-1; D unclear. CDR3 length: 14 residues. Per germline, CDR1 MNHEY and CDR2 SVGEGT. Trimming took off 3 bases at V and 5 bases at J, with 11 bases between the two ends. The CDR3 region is CASSYNIVDNEQFF. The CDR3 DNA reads TGTGCCAGCAGTTATAATATAGTCGACAATGAGCAGTTCTTC.

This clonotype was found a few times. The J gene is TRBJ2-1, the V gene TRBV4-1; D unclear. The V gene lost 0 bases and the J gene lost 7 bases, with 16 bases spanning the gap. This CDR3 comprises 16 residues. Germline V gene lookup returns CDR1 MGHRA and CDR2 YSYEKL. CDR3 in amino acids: CASSQEVSTIKNEQFF. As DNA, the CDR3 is TGCGCCAGCAGCCAAGAGGTCTCAACAATCAAAAATGAGCAGTTCTTC.

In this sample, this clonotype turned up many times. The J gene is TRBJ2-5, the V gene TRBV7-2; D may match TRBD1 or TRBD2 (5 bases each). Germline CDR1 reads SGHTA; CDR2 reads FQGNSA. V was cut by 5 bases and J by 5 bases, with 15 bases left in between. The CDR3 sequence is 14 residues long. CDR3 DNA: TGTGCCAGCAGCAGCTCTCAGGGACGGGAGACCCAGTACTTC. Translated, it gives CASSSSQGRETQYF.

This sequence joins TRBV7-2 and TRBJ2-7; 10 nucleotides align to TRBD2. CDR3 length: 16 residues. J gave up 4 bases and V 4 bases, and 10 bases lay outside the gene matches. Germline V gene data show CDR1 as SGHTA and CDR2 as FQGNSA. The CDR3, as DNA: TGTGCCAGCAGCTCGACCTTAGCGGGGGGTTTATACGAGCAGTACTTC. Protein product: CASSSTLAGGLYEQYF. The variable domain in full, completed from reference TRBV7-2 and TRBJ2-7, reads GAGVSQSPSNKVTEKGKDVELRCDPISGHTALYWYRQSLGQGLEFLIYFQGNSAPDKSGLPSDRFSAERTGGSVSTLTIQRTQQEDSAVYLCASSSTLAGGLYEQYFGPGTRLTVT.

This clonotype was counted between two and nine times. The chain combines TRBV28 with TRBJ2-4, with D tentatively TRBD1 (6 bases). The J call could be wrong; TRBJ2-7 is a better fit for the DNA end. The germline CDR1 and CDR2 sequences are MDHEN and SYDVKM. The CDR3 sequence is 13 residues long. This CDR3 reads CASRSQGSYEQYF. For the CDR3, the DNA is TGTGCCAGCCGCTCCCAGGGGTCCTACGAGCAGTACTTC.

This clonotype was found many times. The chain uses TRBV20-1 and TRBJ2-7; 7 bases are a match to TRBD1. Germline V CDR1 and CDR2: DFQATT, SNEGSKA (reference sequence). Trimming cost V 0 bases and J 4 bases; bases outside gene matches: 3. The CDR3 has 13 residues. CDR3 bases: TGCAGTGCTAGAGACCCAGGGGGTTACGAGCAGTACTTC. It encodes CSARDPGGYEQYF.

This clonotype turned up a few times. The CDR3 nucleotides are TGCGCCAGCAGCCACGTAGGGGGCCCTGGGTCTGGGGCCAACGTCCTGACTTTC. Its translation: CASSHVGGPGSGANVLTF. The chain is built from TRBV4-3 and TRBJ2-6, with 7 bases matching TRBD1. CDR3 length equals 18 residues. Trimming took 3 bases from V and 1 from J; bases not matched to a gene: 9. Per the germline V gene, CDR1 is LGHNA and CDR2 is YSLEER.

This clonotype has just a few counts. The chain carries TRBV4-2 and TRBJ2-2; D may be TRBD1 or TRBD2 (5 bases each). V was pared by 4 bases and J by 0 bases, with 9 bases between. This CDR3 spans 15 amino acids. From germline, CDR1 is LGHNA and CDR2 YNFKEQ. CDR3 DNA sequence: TGTGCCAGCAGCCCTAGGGGACCGAACACCGGGGAGCTGTTTTTT. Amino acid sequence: CASSPRGPNTGELFF.

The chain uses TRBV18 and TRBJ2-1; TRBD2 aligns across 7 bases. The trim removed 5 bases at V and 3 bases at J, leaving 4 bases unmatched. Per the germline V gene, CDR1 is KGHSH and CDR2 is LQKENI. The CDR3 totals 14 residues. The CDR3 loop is CASSKGGGYNEQFF. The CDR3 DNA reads TGTGCCAGCTCAAAGGGCGGGGGCTACAATGAGCAGTTCTTC. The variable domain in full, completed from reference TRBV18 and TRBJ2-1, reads NAGVMQNPRHLVRRRGQEARLRCSPMKGHSHVYWYRQLPEEGLKFMVYLQKENIIDESGMPKERFSAEFPKEGPSILRIQQVVRGDSAAYFCASSKGGGYNEQFFGPGTRLTVL.

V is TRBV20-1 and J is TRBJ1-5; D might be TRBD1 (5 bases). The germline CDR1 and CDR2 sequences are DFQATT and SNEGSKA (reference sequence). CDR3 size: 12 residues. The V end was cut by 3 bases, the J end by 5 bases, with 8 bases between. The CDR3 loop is CSASWGDQPQHF. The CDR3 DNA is TGCAGTGCTAGTTGGGGGGATCAGCCCCAGCATTTT.

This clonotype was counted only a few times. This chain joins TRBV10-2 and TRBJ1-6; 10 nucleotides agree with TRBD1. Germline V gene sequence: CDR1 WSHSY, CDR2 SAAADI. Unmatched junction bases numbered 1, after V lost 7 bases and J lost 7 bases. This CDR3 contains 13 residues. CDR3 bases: TGCGCCAGCACGGGACAGGGGAATTCACCCCTCCACTTT. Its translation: CASTGQGNSPLHF.

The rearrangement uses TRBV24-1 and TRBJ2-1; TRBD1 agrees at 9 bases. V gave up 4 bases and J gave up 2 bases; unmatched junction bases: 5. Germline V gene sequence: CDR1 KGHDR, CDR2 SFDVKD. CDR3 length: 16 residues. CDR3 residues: CATSEETGGTYNEQFF. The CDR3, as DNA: TGTGCCACCAGTGAAGAAACAGGGGGCACCTACAATGAGCAGTTCTTC.